The clone carrying this TCR beta chain occurred many times. Its antigen is still unknown. CDR3 length: 16 amino acids. Per the germline V gene, CDR1 is ENHRY and CDR2 is SYGVKD. Trimming took off 7 bases at V and 5 bases at J, with 22 bases between the two ends. This entry belongs to a study of response to subunit inactivated influenza vaccine. Study findings and constraints: A suggestion made by the authors is that each seasonal influenza vaccination recruits few new T cells.

One entry per CDR3 protein results from TCRdb running MiXCR on the RT-PCR reads. The data hold approximately 530,000 distinct CDR3 sequences, with 10% to 15% observed a single time. The sample here was PBMCs from blood, taken roughly 45 days after vaccination. The gene calls are TRBV10-3 and TRBJ2-3, with D possibly matching TRBD1 (6 bases). This clonotype originated in a man aged 45 to 65 who received an inactivated influenza vaccine. CDR3 DNA sequence: TGTGCCATCACAACTCAAATCGCAGGGGTCATAGATACGCAGTATTTT. The encoded protein is CAITTQIAGVIDTQYF.